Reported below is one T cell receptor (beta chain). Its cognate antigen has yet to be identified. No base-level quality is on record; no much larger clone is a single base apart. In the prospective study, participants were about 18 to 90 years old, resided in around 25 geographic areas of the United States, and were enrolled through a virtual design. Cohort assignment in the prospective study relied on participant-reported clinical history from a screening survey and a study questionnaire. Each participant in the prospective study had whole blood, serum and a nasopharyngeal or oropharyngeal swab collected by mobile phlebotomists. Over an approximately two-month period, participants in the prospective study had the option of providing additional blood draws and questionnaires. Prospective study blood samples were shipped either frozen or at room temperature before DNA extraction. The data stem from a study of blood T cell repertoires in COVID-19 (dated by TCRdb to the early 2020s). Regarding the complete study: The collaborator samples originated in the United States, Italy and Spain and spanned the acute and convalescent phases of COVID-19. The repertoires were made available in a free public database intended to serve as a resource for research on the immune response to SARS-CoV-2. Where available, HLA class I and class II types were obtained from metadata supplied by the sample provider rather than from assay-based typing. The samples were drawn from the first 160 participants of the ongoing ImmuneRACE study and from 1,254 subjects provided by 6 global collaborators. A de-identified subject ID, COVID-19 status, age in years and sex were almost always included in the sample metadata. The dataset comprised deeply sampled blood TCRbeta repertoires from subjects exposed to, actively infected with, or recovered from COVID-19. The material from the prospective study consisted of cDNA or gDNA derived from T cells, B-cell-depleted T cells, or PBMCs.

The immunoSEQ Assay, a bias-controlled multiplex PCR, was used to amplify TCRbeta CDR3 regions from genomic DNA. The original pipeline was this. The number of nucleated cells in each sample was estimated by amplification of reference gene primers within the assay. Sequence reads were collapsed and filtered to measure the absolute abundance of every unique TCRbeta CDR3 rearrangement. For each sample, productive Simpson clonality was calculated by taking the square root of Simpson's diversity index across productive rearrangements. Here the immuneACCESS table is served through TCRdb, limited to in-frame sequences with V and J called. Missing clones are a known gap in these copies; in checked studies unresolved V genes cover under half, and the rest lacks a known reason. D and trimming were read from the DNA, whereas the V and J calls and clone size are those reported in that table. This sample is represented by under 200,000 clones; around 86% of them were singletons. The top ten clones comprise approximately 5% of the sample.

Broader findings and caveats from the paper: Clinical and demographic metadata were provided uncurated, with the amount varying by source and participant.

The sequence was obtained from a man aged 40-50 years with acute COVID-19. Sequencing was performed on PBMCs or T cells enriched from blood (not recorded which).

This receptor has the CDR3 CASSSVTGPGNTIYF. The DNA sequence follows: TGTGCCAGCAGTTCCGTGACAGGGCCTGGAAACACCATATATTTT. The rearranged chain carries TRBV7-8 and TRBJ1-3, with 7 junctional bases fitting TRBD1. V loses 6 bases at its end and J loses 2 bases; junction bases beyond the gene matches: 7. The germline V gene gives CDR1 as SGHVS and CDR2 as FQNEAQ. The CDR3 sequence holds 15 residues, the cysteine and phenylalanine included. The read is trimmed to its CDR3 DNA, 45 bases read in frame from base 1.